The rows below give T cell receptor beta chains drawn from one sample of a study of shared clonotypes between healthy human individuals. Data came from immunoSEQ multiplex PCR; TCRdb stores just in-frame clones and leaves some out. The sample carries 850,000 to 1,100,000 clones, approximately 75% recorded once. The sample comprised memory CD4+ T cells from PBMCs. These receptors originate from a man aged 18 to 35 in good health. Some clones in this sample may be carry-over from other donors' samples. Each CDR3 is given with its conserved first and last residue. The D gene is left open where the match is weak. Expanded clones are given a class, and other clones once, few, many or no size at all.

d_call,j_call,cdr3_length,v_call,clone_size,cdr3_aa,cdr3_nt
-,TRBJ2-2,16,TRBV4-2,-,CASSQDRARGPGELFF,TGTGCCAGCAGCCAAGATAGGGCCAGGGGCCCCGGGGAGCTGTTTTTT
TRBD1,TRBJ1-2,15,TRBV5-1,-,CASSPGTGVDYGYTF,TGCGCCAGCAGCCCCGGGACAGGGGTGGACTATGGCTACACCTTC
-,TRBJ2-5,14,TRBV7-2,-,CASSLGGSEETQYF,TGTGCCAGCAGTCTAGGCGGCAGCGAAGAGACCCAGTACTTC
-,TRBJ2-7,11,TRBV7-2,-,CASSSSFEQYF,TGTGCCAGCAGCTCCTCGTTCGAGCAGTACTTC
-,TRBJ2-5,12,TRBV27,-,CASSLLGETQYF,TGTGCCAGCAGCCTCCTCGGAGAGACCCAGTACTTC
-,TRBJ2-2,15,TRBV4-3,few,CASSQDRQATGELFF,TGCGCCAGCAGCCAAGATCGTCAGGCGACCGGGGAGCTGTTTTTT
-,TRBJ2-3,16,TRBV7-3,once,CASSLGMNALTDTQYF,TGTGCCAGCAGCCTAGGGATGAACGCGCTCACAGATACGCAGTATTTT
-,TRBJ2-3,17,TRBV7-8,-,CASSRIEGRHTTDTQYF,TGTGCCAGCAGCCGAATAGAGGGGCGGCATACCACAGATACGCAGTATTTT
-,TRBJ2-5,13,TRBV5-1,once,CASRRGNQETQYF,TGCGCCAGCAGACGGGGGAATCAAGAGACCCAGTACTTC
-,TRBJ1-2,19,TRBV15,-,CATSRDHRGSPGSGYGYTF,TGTGCCACCAGCAGAGACCACCGGGGGTCCCCTGGGTCGGGCTATGGCTACACCTTC
TRBD1,TRBJ1-2,13,TRBV29-1,-,CSVRMQGDYGYTF,TGCAGCGTAAGAATGCAGGGGGACTATGGCTACACCTTC
TRBD1,TRBJ2-7,13,TRBV5-4,once,CASSRDRVYEQYF,TGTGCCAGCAGCCGGGACAGGGTTTACGAGCAGTACTTC
-,TRBJ1-2,12,TRBV5-1,-,CASSPSNYGYTF,TGCGCCAGCAGCCCCTCTAACTATGGCTACACCTTC
-,TRBJ2-7,19,TRBV2,once,CASRPTPGLGRLSSYEQYF,TGTGCCAGCAGACCCACCCCAGGCCTCGGTCGTCTTAGCTCCTACGAGCAGTACTTC
TRBD2,TRBJ2-1,15,TRBV4-1,-,CASSQNRGDYNEQFF,TGCGCCAGCAGCCAAAACCGGGGGGACTACAATGAGCAGTTCTTC
-,TRBJ1-5,13,TRBV30,many,CAWSVTGNQPQHF,TGTGCCTGGAGTGTAACAGGGAATCAGCCCCAGCATTTT
-,TRBJ2-5,16,TRBV4-3,-,CASSQDFRQAQETQYF,TGCGCCAGCAGCCAAGATTTTCGACAGGCCCAAGAGACCCAGTACTTC
-,TRBJ1-5,13,TRBV28,-,CASSGGGNQPQHF,TGTGCCAGCAGTGGCGGGGGGAATCAGCCCCAGCATTTT
TRBD1,TRBJ1-2,14,TRBV5-5,many,CASSSGQAVYGYTF,TGTGCCAGCAGCTCCGGACAGGCGGTCTATGGCTACACCTTC
TRBD1,TRBJ1-5,13,TRBV18,-,CASSPDREQPQHF,TGTGCCAGCTCACCTGACAGGGAGCAGCCCCAGCATTTT
-,TRBJ1-5,17,TRBV25-1,-,CASSESARGRRNQPQHF,TGTGCCAGCAGTGAATCGGCCCGGGGCCGCCGCAATCAGCCCCAGCATTTT
-,TRBJ1-1,16,TRBV7-8,once,CASSLYAPGDLTEAFF,TGTGCCAGCAGCTTATACGCCCCCGGGGATTTAACTGAAGCTTTCTTT